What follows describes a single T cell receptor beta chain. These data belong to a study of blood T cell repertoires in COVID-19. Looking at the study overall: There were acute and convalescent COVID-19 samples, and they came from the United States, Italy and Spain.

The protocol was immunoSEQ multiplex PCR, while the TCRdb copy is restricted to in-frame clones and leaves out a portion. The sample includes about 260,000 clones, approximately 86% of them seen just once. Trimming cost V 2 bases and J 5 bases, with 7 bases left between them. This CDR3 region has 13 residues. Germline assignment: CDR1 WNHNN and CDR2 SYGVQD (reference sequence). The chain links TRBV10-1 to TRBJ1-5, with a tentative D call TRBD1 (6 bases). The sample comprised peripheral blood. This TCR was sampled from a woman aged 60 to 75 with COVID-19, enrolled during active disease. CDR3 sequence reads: CASSEAGDQPQHF. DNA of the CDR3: TGCGCCAGCAGTGAGGCAGGGGATCAGCCCCAGCATTTT.